This entry lists 14 T cell receptor beta chains sequenced from one sample in a study of blood T cells in healthy people across ages. The authors ran a second PCR of about 7 to 11 cycles using a sample-barcoded 5' primer and a J-beta primer mix. One entry per CDR3 protein results from TCRdb running MiXCR on the 5' RACE reads. The top ten hold 10% of the sample, which has about 840,000 distinct CDR3 sequences, 25% to 30% seen once. The data also belong to a second study, concerning T cells of mothers and their children.

Sequencing used blood. The receptors stem from a middle-aged woman in good health.

Points on this clonotype: The junction departs from the called germline gene at one end, perhaps through a read error. The chain joins TRBV5-1 to TRBJ2-6; D is possibly TRBD1 (6 bases). CDR1 and CDR2 (germline): SGHRS, YFSETQ. The CDR3 contains 17 residues. CDR3 in amino acids: CASSPPQTGAGANALTF. The CDR3 coding sequence is TGCGCCAGCAGCCCCCCCCAGACAGGTGCTGGGGCCAACGCCCTGACTTTC.

V is TRBV3-1 and J is TRBJ2-3; D unclear. The CDR3 loop spans 15 amino acids. Trimming removed 0 bases at V and 0 bases at J, with 7 bases between. The germline CDR1 and CDR2 sequences are LGHDT and YNNKEL (reference sequence). The chain's CDR3 is CASSQEVHSTDTQYF. CDR3 nucleotide sequence: TGTGCCAGCAGCCAAGAGGTCCACAGCACAGATACGCAGTATTTT.

Many counts were recorded for this clonotype. This may be a read error: a much more frequent sequence differs by one nucleotide. V gene TRBV28 combines with J gene TRBJ2-7; D unresolved. This CDR3 contains 14 residues. V was trimmed by 6 bases and J by 5 bases, leaving 17 bases between them. Germline V gives CDR1 MDHEN, CDR2 SYDVKM. CDR3 sequence (DNA): TGTGCCAGCAGGTGGCAGAGCTCCCTCGACGAGCAGTACTTC. Its protein product is CASRWQSSLDEQYF.

The V and J genes are TRBV28 and TRBJ1-1; D gene unclear. V dropped 3 bases and J dropped 4 bases, with 9 bases sitting between them. CDR1 and CDR2 from the germline V gene are MDHEN and SYDVKM. The CDR3 is 13 residues long. DNA of the CDR3: TGTGCCAGCAGTTTTCGGTCTTCCACTGAAGCTTTCTTT. Residues: CASSFRSSTEAFF.

This clonotype was counted between two and nine times. V and J are TRBV20-1 and TRBJ1-1, with TRBD1 as a possible D gene (5 bases). CDR3 size: 11 residues. Germline CDR1 DFQATT, CDR2 SNEGSKA (reference sequence). Trimming took 6 bases from V and 10 from J, leaving 15 bases between them. CDR3 DNA: TGCAGTGCCAGCCAGGGCCGGGGAGCTTTCTTT. Residues: CSASQGRGAFF.

This clonotype was picked up a small number of times. CDR3 sequence reads: CSVHSGPSYNEQFF. As DNA, the CDR3 is TGCAGCGTGCATAGCGGGCCCTCCTACAATGAGCAGTTCTTC. The chain uses TRBV29-1 and TRBJ2-1, with 7 bases lining up with TRBD2. The CDR3 length is 14 residues. Germline-derived CDR1 and CDR2 are SQVTM and ANQGSEA. V dropped 6 bases and J dropped 0; count of bases not matched to a gene: 5.

The sample holds a few counts of this clonotype. The V and J genes are TRBV3-1 and TRBJ2-7, with no clear D. The germline CDR1 and CDR2 sequences are LGHDT and YNNKEL (reference sequence). Trimming pared 1 base from V and 4 bases from J, leaving 11 bases between. There are 14 residues in the CDR3. The DNA for the CDR3 is TGTGCCAGCAGCCAAGGGGTAGGAGATTACGAGCAGTACTTC. Amino acids: CASSQGVGDYEQYF.

This clonotype showed up just a few times. This chain links TRBV7-2 with TRBJ1-1; 7 bases are shared with TRBD1. This CDR3 has 16 amino acids. Germline CDR1 reads SGHTA; CDR2 reads FQGNSA. With 2 bases clipped from V and 0 bases from J, the junction kept 6 bases outside the gene matches. The CDR3 DNA reads as TGTGCCAGCAGCTTACGTGGTGACAGGGTGAACACTGAAGCTTTCTTT. It yields the protein CASSLRGDRVNTEAFF.

This clonotype was observed a handful of times. A much larger clone differs from this one at a single base, so this may be a read error. This sequence joins TRBV15 and TRBJ2-7, with D possibly being TRBD1 (8 bases). V lost 3 bases and J lost 6, with 21 bases in between. The germline V gene encodes CDR1 LNHNV and CDR2 YYDKDF (reference sequence). This CDR3 spans 16 amino acids. The CDR3 DNA follows: TGTGCCACCAGCAGGGCTGGAAGACAGGGGAGGGGCGAGCAGTACTTC. It encodes CATSRAGRQGRGEQYF. The whole variable domain, filled in from reference TRBV15 and TRBJ2-7, reads DAMVIQNPRYQVTQFGKPVTLSCSQTLNHNVMYWYQQKSSQAPKLLFHYYDKDFNNEADTPDNFQSRRPNTSFCFLDIRSPGLGDTAMYLCATSRAGRQGRGEQYFGPGTRLTVT.

On this clonotype: One end of the junction varies from germline; a read error may be responsible. The rearrangement uses TRBV9 and TRBJ2-2; D may be TRBD1 (7 bases). CDR3 length: 17 residues. Germline CDR1 reads SGDLS; CDR2 reads YYNGEE. CDR3 coding DNA: TGTGCCAGCAGCGTAGCCCCCCAGGGGGGCCGCGCCGGGGAGCAGTTTTTT. It codes for CASSVAPQGGRAGEQFF.

The V gene is TRBV28, the J gene TRBJ2-3, with 10 positions matching TRBD2. J gave up 2 bases and V 7 bases, and 12 bases lay outside the gene matches. The CDR3 consists of 17 residues. Germline V lookup: CDR1 MDHEN, CDR2 SYDVKM. The CDR3 protein is CASTQPGLASLTDTQYF. The CDR3 DNA sequence: TGTGCCAGCACCCAACCGGGACTAGCGAGCCTCACAGATACGCAGTATTTT.

About this clonotype itself: The junction departs from the called germline gene at one end, perhaps through a read error. The CDR3 here is CASSEGRLLAENIQYF. DNA for the CDR3: TGTGCCAGCAGTGAGGGACGGTTACTAGCCGAAAACATTCAGTACTTC. The chain uses TRBV2 and TRBJ2-4, with D possibly being TRBD2 (6 bases). Germline V CDR1 and CDR2: SNHLY, FYNNEI. The CDR3 totals 16 residues.

The V call is TRBV20-1, the J call TRBJ1-1; tentative D call: TRBD1 (5 bases). Deletions cut 6 bases from V and 3 bases from J, with 8 bases between. Germline loops: CDR1 DFQATT, CDR2 SNEGSKA (reference sequence). The CDR3 has 11 residues. CDR3 sequence reads: CSALGDTEAFF. In nucleotides, the CDR3 is TGCAGTGCCCTAGGGGACACTGAAGCTTTCTTT.

This clonotype was seen repeatedly, ten times or more. The chain employs TRBV20-1 and TRBJ2-7, with TRBD1 matching over 10 bases. The V and J ends lost 2 bases and 2 bases, in that order; junction bases with no gene match: 6. Germline loops: CDR1 DFQATT, CDR2 SNEGSKA (reference sequence). This CDR3 comprises 15 residues. The CDR3 region has the DNA TGCAGTGCTAGACCCGGAGGGACAGGGGCCTACGAGCAGTACTTC. It yields the protein CSARPGGTGAYEQYF.